One sample yielded the 5 T cell receptor beta chains listed below, sequenced in a study of read filtering for tumor transcriptome and immune sequencing. Molecular barcoded adaptors covering alpha/delta and beta/gamma chains were used on 400 to 450 ng RNA. Using its own MiXCR run on the reads, TCRdb lists one record per CDR3 protein. This table has some 140,000 distinct CDR3 sequences, 13% appearing once. The specimen was a population of CD138-negative cells sorted from bone marrow. The receptors shown here come from a donor aged 40 or older with multiple myeloma.

As for this clonotype: A far more abundant clone sits one base away, making this likely a read error. The chain is built from TRBV11-3 and TRBJ2-1, with a tentative D call TRBD1 (6 bases). The CDR3 sequence is 12 residues long. Germline-derived CDR1 and CDR2 are SGHNT and YENEEA. The CDR3: CAGSSGVNEQFF. The CDR3 DNA reads TGTGCCGGCAGCTCAGGGGTGAATGAGCAGTTCTTC. Looking up the rest from reference TRBV11-3 and TRBJ2-1 gives the full variable domain: EAGVVQSPRYKIIEKKQPVAFWCNPISGHNTLYWYLQNLGQGPELLIRYENEEAVDDSQLPKDRFSAERLKGVDSTLKIQPAELGDSAVYLCAGSSGVNEQFFGPGTRLTVL.

This clonotype has a handful of counts. V and J are TRBV19 and TRBJ1-2; D possibly corresponds to TRBD1 (5 bases). The CDR3 totals 15 residues. V was cut by 5 bases and J by 7 bases, with 20 bases left in between. Per the germline V gene, CDR1 is LNHDA and CDR2 is SQIVND (reference sequence). CDR3 amino acids: CASSLKGGASAGYTF. CDR3 in DNA: TGTGCCAGTAGTTTAAAAGGCGGGGCGTCAGCTGGCTACACCTTC. The full variable domain, rest sourced from reference TRBV19 and TRBJ1-2, is DGGITQSPKYLFRKEGQNVTLSCEQNLNHDAMYWYRQDPGQGLRLIYYSQIVNDFQKGDIAEGYSVSREKKESFPLTVTSAQKNPTAFYLCASSLKGGASAGYTFGSGTRLTVV.

This clonotype appeared many times. The chain employs TRBV30 and TRBJ1-3, with 9 positions matching TRBD1. The CDR3 is 13 residues long. Germline-derived CDR1 and CDR2 are GTSNPN and SVGIG (reference sequence). Trimming cost V 3 bases and J 4 bases; bases outside gene matches: 1. Written as DNA, the CDR3 is TGTGCCTGGAGGACAGGGGGGGGAAACACCATATATTTT. Protein product: CAWRTGGGNTIYF.

Ten or more counts support this clonotype. For the CDR3, the DNA is TGCAGCGTTGATCGGAGGCAGGGGGTAGCAGATACGCAGTATTTT. Its protein product is CSVDRRQGVADTQYF. The chain combines TRBV29-1 with TRBJ2-3, with 7 bases fitting TRBD1. Unmatched junction bases numbered 10, after V lost 3 bases and J lost 4 bases. Germline V lookup: CDR1 SQVTM, CDR2 ANQGSEA. The CDR3 totals 15 residues.

This clonotype was picked up many times. The chain combines TRBV5-1 with TRBJ1-1; weak D call: TRBD1 (5 bases). CDR3 length equals 14 residues. Per the germline V gene, CDR1 is SGHRS and CDR2 is YFSETQ. V lost 7 bases and J lost 1, with 14 bases in between. This chain's CDR3 is CASHAGGANTEAFF. The CDR3 nucleotides are TGCGCCAGCCATGCGGGAGGGGCGAACACTGAAGCTTTCTTT. Full variable domain (remainder filled in from reference TRBV5-1 and TRBJ1-1): KAGVTQTPRYLIKTRGQQVTLSCSPISGHRSVSWYQQTPGQGLQFLFEYFSETQRNKGNFPGRFSGRQFSNSRSEMNVSTLELGDSALYLCASHAGGANTEAFFGQGTRLTVV.